This T cell receptor (beta chain) stems from a study of blood T cell repertoires in COVID-19. At the level of the study: Samples came from the United States, Italy and Spain, spanning acute and convalescent COVID-19.

The repertoire was sequenced with immunoSEQ multiplex PCR; TCRdb's copy has only in-frame clones and lacks some. Counted here are roughly 250,000 clones, roughly 80% occurring once; the ten biggest clones make up around 4%. This sequence originates from a man aged 45-65 years with active or convalescent COVID-19. The sequencing sample was made of peripheral blood.

The CDR3: CASSRRDSVTEAFF. The DNA for the CDR3 is TGTGCCAGCAGTCGTCGGGACAGTGTAACTGAAGCTTTCTTT. The V gene is TRBV6-5, the J gene TRBJ1-1; 7 bases agree with TRBD1. Trimming cost V 5 bases and J 5 bases; bases outside gene matches: 8. CDR1 MNHEY and CDR2 SVGAGI come from the germline V gene. The CDR3 loop spans 14 amino acids.